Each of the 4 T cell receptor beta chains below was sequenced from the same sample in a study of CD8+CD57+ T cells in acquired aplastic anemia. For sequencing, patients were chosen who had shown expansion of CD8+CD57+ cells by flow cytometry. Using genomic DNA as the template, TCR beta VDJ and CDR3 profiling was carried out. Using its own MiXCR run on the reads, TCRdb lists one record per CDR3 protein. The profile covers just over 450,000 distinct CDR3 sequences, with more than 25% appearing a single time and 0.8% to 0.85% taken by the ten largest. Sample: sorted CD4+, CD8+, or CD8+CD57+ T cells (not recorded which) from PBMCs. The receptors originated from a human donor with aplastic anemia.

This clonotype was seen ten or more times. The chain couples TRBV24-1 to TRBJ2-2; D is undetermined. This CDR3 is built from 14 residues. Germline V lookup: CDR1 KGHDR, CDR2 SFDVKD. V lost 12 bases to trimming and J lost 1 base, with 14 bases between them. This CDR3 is CAVLGNLNTGELFF. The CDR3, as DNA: TGTGCCGTCCTGGGCAATTTGAACACCGGGGAGCTGTTTTTT.

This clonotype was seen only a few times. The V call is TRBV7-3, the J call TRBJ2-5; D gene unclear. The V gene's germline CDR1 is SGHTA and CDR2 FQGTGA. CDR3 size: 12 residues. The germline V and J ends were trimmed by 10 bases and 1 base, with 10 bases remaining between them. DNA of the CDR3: TGTGCCATCAATAACTCCCAAGAGACCCAGTACTTC. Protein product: CAINNSQETQYF. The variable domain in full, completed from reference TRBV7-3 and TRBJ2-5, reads GAGVSQTPSNKVTEKGKYVELRCDPISGHTALYWYRQSLGQGPEFLIYFQGTGAADDSGLPNDRFFAVRPEGSVSTLKIQRTERGDSAVYLCAINNSQETQYFGPGTRLLVL.

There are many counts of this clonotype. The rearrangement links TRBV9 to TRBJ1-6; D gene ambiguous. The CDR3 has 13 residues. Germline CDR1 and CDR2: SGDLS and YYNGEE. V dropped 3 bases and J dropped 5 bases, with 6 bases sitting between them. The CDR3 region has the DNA TGTGCCAGCAGCGCCGAGGATAATTCACCCCTCCACTTT. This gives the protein CASSAEDNSPLHF.

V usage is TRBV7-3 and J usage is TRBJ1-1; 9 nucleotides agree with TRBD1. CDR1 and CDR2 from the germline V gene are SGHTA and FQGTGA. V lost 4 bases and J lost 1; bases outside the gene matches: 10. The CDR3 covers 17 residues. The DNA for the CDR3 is TGTGCCAGCAGCTCCGTGGGACAGGGTTTCGGGAACACTGAAGCTTTCTTT. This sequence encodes CASSSVGQGFGNTEAFF.